Listed below are T cell receptor beta chains from one sample, sequenced in a study of cytomegalovirus exposure and HLA in healthy donors. The table came from immunoSEQ multiplex PCR; TCRdb's copy has only in-frame clones and leaves some out. The sample includes about 230,000 clones, about 83% of them seen just once. The sample was PBMCs. These TCRs come from a human donor in good health. CDR3s include the opening cysteine and the closing phenylalanine or tryptophan. The order of the fields is J gene, V gene, clone size, D gene, CDR3 DNA, CDR3 protein. The D gene is left open where the match is weak. Part of the rows lack a size; the others show once, few, many or a class for expanded clones.

>TRBJ1-3|TRBV5-1|-|-
TGCGCCAGCAGCCCGTTCGGGGGACTCTCTGGAAACACCATATATTTT
CASSPFGGLSGNTIYF
>TRBJ2-5|TRBV7-9|-|TRBD2
TGTGCCAGCACCTTCCCCGGGACTAGGGTAGAGACCCAGTACTTC
CASTFPGTRVETQYF
>TRBJ2-5|TRBV29-1|few|TRBD2
TGCAGCGCGGATGCCGGGAGGGAGACCCAGTACTTC
CSADAGRETQYF
>TRBJ1-5|TRBV18|-|-
TGTGCCAGCTCGTCTAAGGGGGTCCACAGCAATCAGCCCCAGCATTTT
CASSSKGVHSNQPQHF
>TRBJ2-1|TRBV7-7|-|TRBD2
TGTGCTAGCAGCGCGGGAGGGCCCTACAATGAGCAGTTCTTC
CASSAGGPYNEQFF
>TRBJ2-1|TRBV6-5|-|-
TGTGCCAGCAGTCTGGGGAGGTTCAATGAGCAGTTCTTC
CASSLGRFNEQFF
>TRBJ2-7|TRBV4-1|-|TRBD2
TGCGCCAGCAGCCCTTTAGCGGGAGGGGGCTACGAGCAGTACTTC
CASSPLAGGGYEQYF
>TRBJ2-7|TRBV27|few|-
TGTGCCAGCAGTACCCGGGACTTGCAGCAGTACTTC
CASSTRDLQQYF
>TRBJ2-2|TRBV5-1|-|TRBD1
TGCGCCAGCAGCTTGGGGTCAGGGGGCCTTAACAGGGATACCGGGGAGCTGTTTTTT
CASSLGSGGLNRDTGELFF
>TRBJ2-3|TRBV5-1|-|-
TGCGCCAGCAGCGATCAGGGCTCGGTCCCAGATACGCAGTATTTT
CASSDQGSVPDTQYF
>TRBJ1-1|TRBV10-3|-|-
TGTGCCATCAGTGGCCAGACTGGGAACACTGAAGCTTTCTTT
CAISGQTGNTEAFF
>TRBJ2-7|TRBV27|-|-
TGTGCCAGCAGCCAAAGGAGCTCCTACGAGCAGTACTTC
CASSQRSSYEQYF
>TRBJ2-7|TRBV7-6|-|TRBD1
TGTGCCAGCAGCTCGGGACAGGCATACTCCTACGAGCAGTACTTC
CASSSGQAYSYEQYF
>TRBJ2-3|TRBV28|few|-
TGTGCCAGCAGTTTGGACCCGTCACGACAGTCTAGCACAGATACGCAGTATTTT
CASSLDPSRQSSTDTQYF
>TRBJ2-1|TRBV4-2|-|TRBD2
TGTGCCAGCAGCCAAGATTCGGGGGGAGGGCCTGGAGGTGAGCAGTTCTTC
CASSQDSGGGPGGEQFF
>TRBJ2-1|TRBV7-9|-|TRBD2
TGTGCCAGCAGCCCCGTCCGTCTAGCGGGAGGGCCGGGAAATGAGCAGTTCTTC
CASSPVRLAGGPGNEQFF
>TRBJ1-1|TRBV19|once|-
TGTGCCAGTAGTGTAGGACACTTGAACACTGAAGCTTTCTTT
CASSVGHLNTEAFF
>TRBJ2-3|TRBV7-8|-|-
TGTGCCAGCAGCTCCCTACGCACAGATACGCAGTATTTT
CASSSLRTDTQYF
>TRBJ2-2|TRBV27|-|-
TGTGCCAGCAGCCCCCTCAAGGGGTGGAACACCGGGGAGCTGTTTTTT
CASSPLKGWNTGELFF
>TRBJ2-4|TRBV7-2|-|TRBD2
TGTGCCAGCAGCTTAGTGGTTAGCGGGAGGACGGCCAAAAACATTCAGTACTTC
CASSLVVSGRTAKNIQYF
>TRBJ2-5|TRBV5-1|-|-
TGCGCCAGCAGCCCGACAGGTATTAAAGAGACCCAGTACTTC
CASSPTGIKETQYF
>TRBJ2-7|TRBV5-1|once|-
TGCGCCAGCAGCTTGGTCACCAGCTACGAGCAGTACTTC
CASSLVTSYEQYF
>TRBJ1-2|TRBV5-8|few|-
TGTGCCAGCAGCTTGGATTTCGGTAGGGGTTATGGCTACACCTTC
CASSLDFGRGYGYTF
>TRBJ1-4|TRBV5-3|-|-
TGTGCCAGAAGCCCAGCGCAGGGCCCTAATGAAAAACTGTTTTTT
CARSPAQGPNEKLFF
>TRBJ2-7|TRBV9|-|-
TGTGCCAGCAGCGCGAGCAACTACGAGCAGTACTTC
CASSASNYEQYF
>TRBJ2-1|TRBV15|-|-
TGTGCCACCAGCAGGGCAACAGACTATTACAATGAGCAGTTCTTC
CATSRATDYYNEQFF
>TRBJ2-3|TRBV9|once|-
TGTGCCAGCAGCCTAGGGGCTAGCTCCACAGATACGCAGTATTTT
CASSLGASSTDTQYF
>TRBJ1-5|TRBV7-2|-|-
TGTGCCAGCAGCTACTACAATCAGCCCCAGCATTTT
CASSYYNQPQHF
>TRBJ1-1|TRBV28|-|TRBD1
TGTGCCAGCAGTCAACAGGGGAGCACTGAAGCTTTCTTT
CASSQQGSTEAFF
>TRBJ2-7|TRBV10-3|-|TRBD1
TGTGCCACCAGGGACAGCTCCTACGAGCAGTACTTC
CATRDSSYEQYF
>TRBJ2-5|TRBV5-1|-|TRBD2
TGCGCCAGCAGCCCTAGCGGGGTTCAAGAGACCCAGTACTTC
CASSPSGVQETQYF
>TRBJ2-1|TRBV5-3|-|-
TGTGCCAGAAGCTTGGCTTCTATCTCCTACAATGAGCAGTTCTTC
CARSLASISYNEQFF
>TRBJ2-3|TRBV2|once|TRBD1
TGTGCCAGCAGTTATACAGGGGGAGGTACAGATACGCAGTATTTT
CASSYTGGGTDTQYF
>TRBJ1-5|TRBV19|-|TRBD1
TGTGCCAGTAGTTCGGGGACAGGAGCCGGCAATCAGCCCCAGCATTTT
CASSSGTGAGNQPQHF
>TRBJ2-3|TRBV19|-|TRBD2
TGTGCCAGTAAGATTAGCGGGAGTGCAGATACGCAGTATTTT
CASKISGSADTQYF